This T cell receptor (beta chain) was found in a study of CD8 T cells in Susac syndrome. Study conclusions and caveats: The TCR sequencing and HLA analysis in the study involved a relatively small number of individuals, as the study acknowledged.

The authors carried out high-throughput sequencing of TCR beta. They applied it to CD8+ and CD4+ T cells obtained from blood. Bulk CD8+ and CD4+ cells came from magnetic negative isolation; CD8+ TEMRA by FACS. An amount of RNA that ranged from 0.5 to 1 ug was reverse transcribed with random hexamers. The immunoSEQ assay covered 54 Vbeta and 13 Jbeta segments for CDR3. TCRdb reanalysed the immunoSEQ multiplex PCR reads using MiXCR and keeps one entry per CDR3 protein. This sample has 150,000 to 190,000 distinct CDR3 sequences, with 95% found just once. The CDR3 consists of 14 residues. Germline CDR1 is ENHRY and CDR2 is SYGVKD. The V end lost 7 bases, the J end lost 5 bases, and 18 bases lay between the germline ends. This clonotype has only one observation. The antigen is undetermined.

The sequence was collected from a human donor with multiple sclerosis. The rearrangement joins TRBV10-3 to TRBJ2-7; maybe TRBD1 (5 bases). The source material was CD8+ T cells from PBMCs. The CDR3 region is CAITTPDVGDEQYF. The CDR3 DNA sequence: TGTGCCATCACCACCCCGGACGTAGGGGACGAGCAGTACTTC.